There are a few counts of the clone carrying this T cell receptor (beta chain). Its antigen is currently unknown. Sequence at one end of the junction differs from germline and may be a read error. What was amplified from RNA transcripts were TCR beta CDR3 regions. HTBI primers drove first-round RT-PCR of the TCR CDR3. TCRdb re-analysed the multiplex PCR reads in MiXCR, keeping a single row per CDR3 protein. The sample records roughly 250,000 distinct CDR3 sequences, approximately 21% being singletons. The data are from a study of T cells in Graves' hyperthyroidism and ophthalmopathy. Study at large: Once the initial diagnosis was made, peripheral blood was obtained before any treatment.

Study findings and constraints: Peripheral blood also featured most of the thyroid clonotypes expanded above 0.001.

This CDR3 has 14 amino acids. Germline V gene lookup returns CDR1 SNHLY and CDR2 FYNNEI. With duration under 3 months, ophthalmopathy was active: Clinical Activity Score at least 3, NOSPECS at least 4. Specimen: blood. This sequence joins TRBV2 and TRBJ2-1; the D call may be TRBD1 or TRBD2 (5 bases each). The TCR comes from a man aged 25 to 40 with Graves' ophthalmopathy. The CDR3 sequence: CASSDRDGNNKQFF. DNA of the CDR3: TGTGCCAGCAGTGACAGGGACGGGAACAATAAGCAGTTCTTC.